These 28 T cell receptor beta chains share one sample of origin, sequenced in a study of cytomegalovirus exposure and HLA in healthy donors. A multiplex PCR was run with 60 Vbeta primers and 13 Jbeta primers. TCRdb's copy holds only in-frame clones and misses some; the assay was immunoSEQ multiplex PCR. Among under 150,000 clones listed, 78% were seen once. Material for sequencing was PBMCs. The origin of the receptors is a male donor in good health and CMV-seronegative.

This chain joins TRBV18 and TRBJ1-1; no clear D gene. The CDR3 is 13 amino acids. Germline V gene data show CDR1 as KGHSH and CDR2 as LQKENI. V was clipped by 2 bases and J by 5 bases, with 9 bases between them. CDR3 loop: CASSPGHQTEAFF. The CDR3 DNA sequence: TGTGCCAGCTCACCAGGTCACCAGACTGAAGCTTTCTTT.

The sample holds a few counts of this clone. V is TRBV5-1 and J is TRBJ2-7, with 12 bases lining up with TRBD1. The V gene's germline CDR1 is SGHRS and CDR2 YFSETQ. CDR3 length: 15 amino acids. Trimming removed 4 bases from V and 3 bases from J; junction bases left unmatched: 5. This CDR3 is CASSRGQGARYEQYF. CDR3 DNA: TGCGCCAGCAGCAGGGGACAGGGGGCACGCTACGAGCAGTACTTC.

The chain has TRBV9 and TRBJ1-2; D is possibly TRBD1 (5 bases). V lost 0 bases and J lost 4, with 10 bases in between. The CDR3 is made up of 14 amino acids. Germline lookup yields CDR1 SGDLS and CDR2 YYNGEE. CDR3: CASSVARGGYGYTF. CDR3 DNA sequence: TGTGCCAGCAGCGTAGCTCGGGGGGGCTATGGCTACACCTTC.

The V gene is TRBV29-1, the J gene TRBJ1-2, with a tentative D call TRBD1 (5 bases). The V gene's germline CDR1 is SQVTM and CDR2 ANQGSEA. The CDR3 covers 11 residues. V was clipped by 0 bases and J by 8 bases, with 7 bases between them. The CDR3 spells CSVEDRGGYTF. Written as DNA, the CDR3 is TGCAGCGTTGAAGACCGGGGGGGCTACACCTTC.

CDR3 protein: CSVGQGAHGYTF. The CDR3, as DNA: TGCAGCGTTGGACAGGGGGCCCATGGCTACACCTTC. This chain joins TRBV29-1 and TRBJ1-2; 10 bases agree with TRBD1. The junction had 2 bases not matched to a gene; V was cut back by 4 bases and J by 6 bases. Looked up from germline, CDR1 is SQVTM and CDR2 is ANQGSEA. CDR3 length equals 12 residues.

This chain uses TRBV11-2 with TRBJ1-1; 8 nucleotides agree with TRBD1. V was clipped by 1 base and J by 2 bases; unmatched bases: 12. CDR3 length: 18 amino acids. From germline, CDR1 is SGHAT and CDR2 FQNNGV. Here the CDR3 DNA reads TGTGCCAGCAGCTTAGGCCGGGGGACAGGAAGCCTCAACACTGAAGCTTTCTTT. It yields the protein CASSLGRGTGSLNTEAFF. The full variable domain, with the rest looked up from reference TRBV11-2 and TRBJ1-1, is EAGVAQSPRYKIIEKRQSVAFWCNPISGHATLYWYQQILGQGPKLLIQFQNNGVVDDSQLPKDRFSAERLKGVDSTLKIQPAKLEDSAVYLCASSLGRGTGSLNTEAFFGQGTRLTVV.

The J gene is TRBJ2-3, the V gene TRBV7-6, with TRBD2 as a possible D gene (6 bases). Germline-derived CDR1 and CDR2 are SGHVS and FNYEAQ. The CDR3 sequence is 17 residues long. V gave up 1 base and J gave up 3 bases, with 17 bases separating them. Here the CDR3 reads CASSLVGGRVATDTQYF. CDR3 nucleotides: TGTGCCAGCAGCTTAGTGGGAGGCCGGGTAGCAACAGATACGCAGTATTTT.

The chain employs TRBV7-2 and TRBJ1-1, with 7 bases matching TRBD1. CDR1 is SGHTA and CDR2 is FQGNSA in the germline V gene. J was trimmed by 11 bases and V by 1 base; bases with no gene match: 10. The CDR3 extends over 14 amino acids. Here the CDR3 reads CASSLGYRGKMAFF. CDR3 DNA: TGTGCCAGCAGCTTAGGGTACAGGGGAAAGATGGCTTTCTTT.

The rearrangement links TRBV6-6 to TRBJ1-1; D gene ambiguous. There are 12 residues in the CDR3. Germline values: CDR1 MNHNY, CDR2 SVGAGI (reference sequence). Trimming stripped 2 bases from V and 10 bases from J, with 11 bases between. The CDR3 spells CASSYTLRGAFF. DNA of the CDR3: TGTGCCAGCAGTTACACACTTCGGGGAGCTTTCTTT.

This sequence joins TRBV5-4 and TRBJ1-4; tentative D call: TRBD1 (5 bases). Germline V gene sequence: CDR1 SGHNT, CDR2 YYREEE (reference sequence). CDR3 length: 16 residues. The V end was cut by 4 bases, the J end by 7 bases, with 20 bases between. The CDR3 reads CASSRRRGGGGEKLFF. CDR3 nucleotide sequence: TGTGCCAGCAGCCGGCGGCGGGGGGGTGGTGGTGAAAAACTGTTTTTT.

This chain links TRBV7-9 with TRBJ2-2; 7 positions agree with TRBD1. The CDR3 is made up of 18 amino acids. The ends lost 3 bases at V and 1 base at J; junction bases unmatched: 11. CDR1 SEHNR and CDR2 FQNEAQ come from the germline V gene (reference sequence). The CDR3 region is CASSFLQGTSGNTGELFF. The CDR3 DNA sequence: TGTGCCAGCAGCTTTTTACAGGGGACATCCGGGAACACCGGGGAGCTGTTTTTT.

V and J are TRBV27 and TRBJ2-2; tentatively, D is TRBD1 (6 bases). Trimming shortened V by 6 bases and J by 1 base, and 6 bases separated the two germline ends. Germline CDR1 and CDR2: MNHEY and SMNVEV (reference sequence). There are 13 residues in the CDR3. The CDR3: CASRTGNTGELFF. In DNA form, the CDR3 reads TGTGCCAGCAGGACAGGGAACACCGGGGAGCTGTTTTTT.

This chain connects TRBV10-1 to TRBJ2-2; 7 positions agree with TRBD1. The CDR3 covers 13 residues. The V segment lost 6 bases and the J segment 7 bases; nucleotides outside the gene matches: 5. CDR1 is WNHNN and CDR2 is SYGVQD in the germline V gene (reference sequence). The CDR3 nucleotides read TGCGCCAGCAGCGGGACAGAGGTCGGGGAGCTGTTTTTT. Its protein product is CASSGTEVGELFF.

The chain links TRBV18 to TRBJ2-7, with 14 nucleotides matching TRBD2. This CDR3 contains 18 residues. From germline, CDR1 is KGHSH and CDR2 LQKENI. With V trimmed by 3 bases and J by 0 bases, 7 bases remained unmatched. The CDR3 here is CASSPQRLAGGLSYEQYF. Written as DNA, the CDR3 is TGTGCCAGCTCACCCCAGAGACTAGCGGGGGGGCTCTCCTACGAGCAGTACTTC. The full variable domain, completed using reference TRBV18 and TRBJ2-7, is NAGVMQNPRHLVRRRGQEARLRCSPMKGHSHVYWYRQLPEEGLKFMVYLQKENIIDESGMPKERFSAEFPKEGPSILRIQQVVRGDSAAYFCASSPQRLAGGLSYEQYFGPGTRLTVT.

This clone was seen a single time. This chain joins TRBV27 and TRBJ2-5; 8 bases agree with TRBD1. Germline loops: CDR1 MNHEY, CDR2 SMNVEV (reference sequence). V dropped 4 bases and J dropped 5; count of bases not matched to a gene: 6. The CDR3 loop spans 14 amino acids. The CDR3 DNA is TGTGCCAGCAGTTCCAGGGGGCTAGGGGAGACCCAGTACTTC. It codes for CASSSRGLGETQYF.

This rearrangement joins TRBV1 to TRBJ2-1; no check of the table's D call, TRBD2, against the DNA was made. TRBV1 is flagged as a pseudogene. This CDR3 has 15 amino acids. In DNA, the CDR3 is TGCACCAGCAGCCCAAGCGGGAGGTATAGAAATGAGCAGTTCTTC. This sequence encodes CTSSPSGRYRNEQFF.

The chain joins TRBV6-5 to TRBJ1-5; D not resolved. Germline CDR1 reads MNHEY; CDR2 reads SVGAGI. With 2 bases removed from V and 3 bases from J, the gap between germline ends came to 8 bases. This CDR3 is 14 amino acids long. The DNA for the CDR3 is TGTGCCAGCAGTTACCTACCGAACAATCAGCCCCAGCATTTT. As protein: CASSYLPNNQPQHF.

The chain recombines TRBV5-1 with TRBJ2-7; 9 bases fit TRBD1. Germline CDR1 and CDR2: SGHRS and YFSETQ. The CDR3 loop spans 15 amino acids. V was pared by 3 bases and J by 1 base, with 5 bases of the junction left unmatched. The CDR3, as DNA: TGCGCCAGCAGCTACACAGGGGGCAGGTCCTACGAGCAGTACTTC. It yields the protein CASSYTGGRSYEQYF.

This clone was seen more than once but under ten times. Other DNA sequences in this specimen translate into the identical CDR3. Here the CDR3 reads CASSLSGNYGYTF. The CDR3 coding sequence is TGTGCCAGCAGCTTGTCAGGAAACTATGGCTACACCTTC. The chain links TRBV5-6 to TRBJ1-2, with D hard to call. Germline V gene lookup returns CDR1 SGHDT and CDR2 YYEEEE. This CDR3 comprises 13 residues. The germline V and J ends were trimmed by 1 base and 2 bases, with 6 bases remaining between them. Full variable domain (rest looked up from reference TRBV5-6 and TRBJ1-2): DAGVTQSPTHLIKTRGQQVTLRCSPKSGHDTVSWYQQALGQGPQFIFQYYEEEERQRGNFPDRFSGHQFPNYSSELNVNALLLGDSALYLCASSLSGNYGYTFGSGTRLTVV.

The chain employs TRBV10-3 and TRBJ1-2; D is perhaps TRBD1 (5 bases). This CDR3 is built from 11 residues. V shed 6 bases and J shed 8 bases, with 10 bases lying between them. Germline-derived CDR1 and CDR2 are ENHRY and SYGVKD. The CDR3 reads CAISTNRGYTF. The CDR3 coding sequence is TGTGCCATCAGCACCAACAGGGGCTACACCTTC.

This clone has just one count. DNA for the CDR3: TGTGCCAGCAGCGCCAGAACAGGCCTTAACACTGAAGCTTTCTTT. Translating gives CASSARTGLNTEAFF. V is TRBV9 and J is TRBJ1-1; a weak D match, TRBD1 (5 bases). V lost 3 bases and J lost 2, with 14 bases in between. This CDR3 comprises 15 residues. Germline V gene sequence: CDR1 SGDLS, CDR2 YYNGEE.

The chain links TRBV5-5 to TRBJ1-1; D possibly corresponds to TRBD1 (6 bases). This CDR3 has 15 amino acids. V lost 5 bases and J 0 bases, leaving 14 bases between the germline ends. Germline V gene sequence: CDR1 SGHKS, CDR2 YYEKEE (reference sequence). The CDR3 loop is CASSRLDRMNTEAFF. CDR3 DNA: TGTGCCAGCAGTCGGTTGGACAGAATGAACACTGAAGCTTTCTTT.

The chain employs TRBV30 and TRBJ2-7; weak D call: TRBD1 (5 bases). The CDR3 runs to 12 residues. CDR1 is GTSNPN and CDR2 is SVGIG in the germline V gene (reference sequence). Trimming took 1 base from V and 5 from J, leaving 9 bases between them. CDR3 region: CAWSDLGDEQYF. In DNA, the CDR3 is TGTGCCTGGAGTGATCTAGGGGACGAGCAGTACTTC. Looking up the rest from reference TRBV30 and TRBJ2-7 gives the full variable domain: SQTIHQWPATLVQPVGSPLSLECTVEGTSNPNLYWYRQAAGRGLQLLFYSVGIGQISSEVPQNLSASRPQDRQFILSSKKLLLSDSGFYLCAWSDLGDEQYFGPGTRLTVT.

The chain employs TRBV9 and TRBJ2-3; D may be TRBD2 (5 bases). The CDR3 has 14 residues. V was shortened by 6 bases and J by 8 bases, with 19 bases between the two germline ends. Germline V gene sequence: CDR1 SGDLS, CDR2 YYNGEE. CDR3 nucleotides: TGTGCCAGCACCGGAAGGGCCGGACGGGGTACGCAGTATTTT. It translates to CASTGRAGRGTQYF.

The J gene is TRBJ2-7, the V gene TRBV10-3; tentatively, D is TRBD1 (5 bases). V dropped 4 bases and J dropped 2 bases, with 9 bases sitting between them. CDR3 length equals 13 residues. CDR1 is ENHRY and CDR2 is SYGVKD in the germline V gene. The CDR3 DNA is TGTGCCATCAGTGGGACATCTACCTACGAGCAGTACTTC. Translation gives CAISGTSTYEQYF.

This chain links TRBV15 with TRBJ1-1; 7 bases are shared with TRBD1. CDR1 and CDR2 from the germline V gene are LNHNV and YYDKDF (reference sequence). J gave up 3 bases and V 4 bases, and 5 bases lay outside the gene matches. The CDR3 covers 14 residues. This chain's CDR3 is CATSTYRGDTEAFF. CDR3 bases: TGTGCCACCAGCACCTACAGGGGTGACACTGAAGCTTTCTTT.

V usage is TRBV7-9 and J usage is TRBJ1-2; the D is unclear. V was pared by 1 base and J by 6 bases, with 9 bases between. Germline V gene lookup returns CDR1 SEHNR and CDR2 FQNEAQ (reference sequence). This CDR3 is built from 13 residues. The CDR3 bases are TGTGCCAGCAGCTTAGTATCCCAGGATGGCTACACCTTC. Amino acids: CASSLVSQDGYTF.

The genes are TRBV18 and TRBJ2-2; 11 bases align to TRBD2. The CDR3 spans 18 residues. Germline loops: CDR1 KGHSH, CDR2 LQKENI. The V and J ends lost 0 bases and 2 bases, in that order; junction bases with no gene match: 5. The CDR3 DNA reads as TGTGCCAGCTCACCACCTCAAGGGACTAGCGGAAACACCGGGGAGCTGTTTTTT. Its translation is CASSPPQGTSGNTGELFF.